This TCR beta chain emerged from a study of blood T cell repertoires in COVID-19. Overall study: Samples representing acute and convalescent COVID-19 were sourced from the United States, Italy and Spain. T cells, B-cell-depleted T cells, or PBMCs supplied cDNA or gDNA.

Germline CDR1 reads SQVTM; CDR2 reads ANQGSEA. V shed 1 base and J 4 bases; nucleotides not matched to a gene: 8. CDR3 length equals 16 residues. Seattle's cohort entered during active infection and was followed longitudinally. Methods used by the authors: For nucleated cells, counts were estimated from reference gene primer amplification. Sequencing used immunoSEQ multiplex PCR; TCRdb keeps in-frame clones, though not all of them. D and trimming come from the DNA, and the V and J calls and clone size come from that table. There are 300,000 to 450,000 clones in the sample; around 92% occur only once, and around 3% lies in the top ten.

The chain combines TRBV29-1 with TRBJ2-1; 9 nucleotides agree with TRBD2. Sequences were obtained from peripheral blood. This receptor was taken from a woman between 25 and 40 years old with COVID-19, enrolled during active disease. CDR3 sequence: CSVEVHSLAGYNEQFF. In DNA form, the CDR3 reads TGCAGCGTTGAAGTTCATAGTCTAGCGGGGTACAATGAGCAGTTCTTC.